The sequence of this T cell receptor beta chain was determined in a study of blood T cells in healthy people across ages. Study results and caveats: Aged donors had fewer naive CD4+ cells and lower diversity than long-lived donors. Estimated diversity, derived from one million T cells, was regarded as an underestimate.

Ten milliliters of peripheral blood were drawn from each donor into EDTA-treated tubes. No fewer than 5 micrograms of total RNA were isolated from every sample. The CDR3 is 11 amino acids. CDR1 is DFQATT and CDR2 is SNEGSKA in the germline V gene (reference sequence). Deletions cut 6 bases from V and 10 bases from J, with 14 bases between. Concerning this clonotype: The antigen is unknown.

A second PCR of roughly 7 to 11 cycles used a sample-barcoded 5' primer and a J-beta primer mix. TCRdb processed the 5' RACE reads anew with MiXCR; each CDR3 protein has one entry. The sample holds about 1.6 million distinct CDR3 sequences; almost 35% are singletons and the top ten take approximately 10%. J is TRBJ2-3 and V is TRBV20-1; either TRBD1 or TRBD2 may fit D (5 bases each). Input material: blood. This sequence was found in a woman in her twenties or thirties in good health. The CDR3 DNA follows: TGCAGTGCAGAGAGGGACGGTCCGCAGTATTTT. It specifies CSAERDGPQYF.